The rows below give T cell receptor beta chains drawn from one sample of a study of cytomegalovirus exposure and HLA in healthy donors. This table comes from immunoSEQ multiplex PCR, and its TCRdb copy is limited to in-frame clones, with some not included. The repertoire shows around 110,000 clones; the top ten hold approximately 6.8%. Sequencing was done on a sample of PBMCs. These receptors were taken from a man in his forties in good health and CMV-seropositive. CDR3s include the opening cysteine and the closing phenylalanine or tryptophan. Each record gives: V gene, J gene, CDR3 length, D gene, CDR3 protein, CDR3 DNA. A D gene is named only where the DNA matches it firmly.

TRBV5-1	TRBJ2-1	15	TRBD2	CASSRTSGSLNEQFF	TGCGCCAGCAGCAGGACTAGCGGGAGCCTTAATGAGCAGTTCTTC
TRBV5-5	TRBJ2-7	16	NA	CASSFSVAPISYEQYF	TGTGCCAGCAGTTTCTCAGTAGCCCCGATCTCCTACGAGCAGTACTTC
TRBV4-3	TRBJ2-6	16	NA	CASSQDGSSGANVLTF	TGCGCCAGCAGCCAAGACGGGAGTTCTGGGGCCAACGTCCTGACTTTC
TRBV6-1	TRBJ2-5	15	NA	CASSLGLGEAETQYF	TGTGCCAGCAGCCTCGGACTGGGGGAGGCAGAGACCCAGTACTTC
TRBV7-9	TRBJ2-3	18	TRBD2	CASSQTPGGIESTDTQYF	TGTGCCAGCAGCCAAACCCCGGGGGGGATAGAGAGCACAGATACGCAGTATTTT
TRBV2	TRBJ1-1	15	TRBD1	CASRRDRGGNTEAFF	TGTGCCAGCAGACGGGACAGGGGGGGGAACACTGAAGCTTTCTTT
TRBV6-5	TRBJ2-2	14	NA	CASSYAENTGELFF	TGTGCCAGCAGTTACGCAGAGAACACCGGGGAGCTGTTTTTT
TRBV6-5	TRBJ1-2	16	NA	CASSYRGTPLLYGYTF	TGTGCCAGCAGTTACCGGGGGACGCCCCTACTTTATGGCTACACCTTC
TRBV27	TRBJ2-7	13	NA	CASSTGRSYEQYF	TGTGCCAGCAGTACAGGGCGCTCCTACGAGCAGTACTTC
TRBV28	TRBJ1-5	13	NA	CAPPNTPNQPQHF	TGTGCCCCCCCGAACACCCCAAATCAGCCCCAGCATTTT
TRBV6-1	TRBJ1-5	13	NA	CASRLRVDQPQHF	TGTGCCAGCAGGTTGCGGGTGGATCAGCCCCAGCATTTT
TRBV6-1	TRBJ1-2	12	NA	CASSEWRDGYTF	TGTGCCAGCAGTGAATGGAGGGACGGCTACACCTTC
TRBV5-1	TRBJ2-2	17	NA	CASSLVQTGWNTGELFF	TGCGCCAGCAGCTTGGTTCAGACAGGCTGGAACACCGGGGAGCTGTTTTTT
TRBV9	TRBJ2-1	16	TRBD2	CASSSAIAGLSDEQFF	TGTGCCAGCAGCTCCGCGATAGCGGGATTATCCGATGAGCAGTTCTTC
TRBV14	TRBJ2-7	17	TRBD2	CASSQPPELAGWGEQYF	TGTGCCAGCAGCCAACCCCCAGAGCTAGCGGGATGGGGTGAGCAGTACTTC
TRBV11-1	TRBJ2-7	15	NA	CASSLASGSAYEQYF	TGTGCCAGCAGCTTGGCTTCCGGGTCGGCCTACGAGCAGTACTTC
TRBV27	TRBJ2-7	15	TRBD2	CASSYGLERNYEQYF	TGTGCCAGCAGTTACGGACTAGAGCGGAACTACGAGCAGTACTTC
TRBV7-2	TRBJ2-1	12	NA	CASSSSRNEQFF	TGTGCCAGCAGCTCTAGTAGGAATGAGCAGTTCTTC
TRBV4-3	TRBJ2-5	15	NA	CASSQDTGLEETQYF	TGCGCCAGCAGCCAAGATACGGGGTTGGAAGAGACCCAGTACTTC
TRBV6-1	TRBJ2-7	14	NA	CASSEAGQAGEQYF	TGTGCCAGCAGTGAAGCTGGGCAGGCCGGCGAGCAGTACTTC
TRBV15	TRBJ2-7	15	NA	CATSRTNPGVNEQYF	TGTGCCACCAGCAGAACCAACCCAGGGGTAAACGAGCAGTACTTC
TRBV5-1	TRBJ2-1	14	NA	CASNTAQGGGEQFF	TGCGCCAGCAACACAGCCCAGGGAGGCGGTGAGCAGTTCTTC
TRBV10-3	TRBJ2-3	13	NA	CAISDGSRATQYF	TGTGCCATCAGTGACGGGAGTCGGGCTACGCAGTATTTT
TRBV7-2	TRBJ2-1	15	TRBD2	CASSFRLAGELEQFF	TGTGCCAGCAGCTTTCGACTAGCGGGAGAACTTGAGCAGTTCTTC
TRBV28	TRBJ2-7	15	TRBD2	CASRSPSGRFFEQYF	TGTGCCAGCAGATCTCCTAGCGGGAGATTCTTCGAGCAGTACTTC
TRBV30	TRBJ1-4	13	NA	CAWRGGRNEKLFF	TGTGCCTGGAGGGGGGGACGGAATGAAAAACTGTTTTTT
TRBV2	TRBJ1-5	13	NA	CASSNDRYQPQHF	TGTGCCAGCAGCAATGACAGGTATCAGCCCCAGCATTTT
TRBV6-1	TRBJ2-5	13	NA	CASKRGGGETQYF	TGTGCCAGCAAACGAGGAGGAGGTGAGACCCAGTACTTC
TRBV7-9	TRBJ2-1	17	TRBD2	CASSPGSSASGNDEQFF	TGTGCCAGCAGCCCTGGATCATCGGCTAGCGGGAATGATGAGCAGTTCTTC
TRBV20-1	TRBJ1-1	11	NA	CSATPNTEAFF	TGCAGTGCTACCCCAAACACTGAAGCTTTCTTT
TRBV19	TRBJ1-5	13	NA	CASSIVFNQPQHF	TGTGCCAGTAGTATAGTCTTCAATCAGCCCCAGCATTTT
TRBV7-7	TRBJ2-3	17	NA	CASSPLDGGWGTDTQYF	TGTGCTAGCAGCCCTCTCGACGGGGGATGGGGGACAGATACGCAGTATTTT
TRBV7-8	TRBJ1-5	15	NA	CASSLVGLSNQPQHF	TGTGCCAGCAGCTTAGTCGGGTTGAGCAATCAGCCCCAGCATTTT
TRBV10-3	TRBJ2-1	13	NA	CAIRRDTTNEQFF	TGTGCCATCAGGAGGGACACAACCAATGAGCAGTTCTTC
TRBV5-1	TRBJ2-5	15	TRBD1	CASSSDRGSGETQYF	TGCGCCAGCAGCTCCGACAGGGGATCGGGAGAGACCCAGTACTTC
TRBV27	TRBJ1-1	15	NA	CASSQVHRVQNEAFF	TGTGCCAGCAGCCAAGTGCACAGGGTCCAGAACGAAGCTTTCTTT
TRBV7-8	TRBJ2-3	18	NA	CASSLGSVSGASTDTQYF	TGTGCCAGCAGCTTAGGTTCTGTCTCAGGGGCCTCCACAGATACGCAGTATTTT
TRBV5-6	TRBJ2-5	15	TRBD1	CASSLKGTGVETQYF	TGTGCCAGCAGCTTGAAAGGGACAGGGGTAGAGACCCAGTACTTC
TRBV27	TRBJ2-7	15	NA	CASSQEPGTRYEQYF	TGTGCCAGCAGCCAAGAGCCGGGAACCCGCTACGAGCAGTACTTC
TRBV12-5	TRBJ2-3	14	TRBD2	CASVNGRGGDTQYF	TGTGCTAGTGTAAACGGGAGGGGAGGGGATACGCAGTATTTT
TRBV27	TRBJ1-2	15	NA	CASTKGGHPGYGYTF	TGTGCCAGTACTAAAGGGGGACACCCAGGATATGGCTACACCTTC
TRBV30	TRBJ2-7	15	TRBD2	CAWSVTSGGSYEQYF	TGTGCCTGGAGTGTGACTAGCGGAGGCTCCTACGAGCAGTACTTC
TRBV7-9	TRBJ1-5	17	TRBD1	CASSPIGGSNSNQPQHF	TGTGCCAGCAGCCCAATAGGGGGCTCTAATAGCAATCAGCCCCAGCATTTT
TRBV9	TRBJ2-2	17	TRBD1	CASSRSGTGGLTGELFF	TGTGCCAGCAGCCGGAGCGGGACAGGGGGCCTAACCGGGGAGCTGTTTTTT
TRBV28	TRBJ1-3	14	TRBD1	CASSTTGGGNTIYF	TGTGCCAGCAGCACTACAGGGGGCGGAAACACCATATATTTT
TRBV28	TRBJ1-5	14	TRBD1	CASSLPGQQKPQHF	TGTGCCAGCAGTTTGCCGGGACAGCAGAAGCCCCAGCATTTT
TRBV10-2	TRBJ1-1	14	TRBD1	CASSGQGLHTEAFF	TGCGCCAGCAGTGGACAGGGGCTTCACACTGAAGCTTTCTTT
TRBV6-6	TRBJ1-2	14	TRBD1	CASSATQGAGGYTF	TGTGCCAGCAGTGCCACCCAGGGGGCTGGAGGCTACACCTTC
TRBV2	TRBJ2-7	14	TRBD1	CAIAPRDRAYEQYF	TGTGCCATCGCGCCCCGGGACAGGGCCTACGAGCAGTACTTC